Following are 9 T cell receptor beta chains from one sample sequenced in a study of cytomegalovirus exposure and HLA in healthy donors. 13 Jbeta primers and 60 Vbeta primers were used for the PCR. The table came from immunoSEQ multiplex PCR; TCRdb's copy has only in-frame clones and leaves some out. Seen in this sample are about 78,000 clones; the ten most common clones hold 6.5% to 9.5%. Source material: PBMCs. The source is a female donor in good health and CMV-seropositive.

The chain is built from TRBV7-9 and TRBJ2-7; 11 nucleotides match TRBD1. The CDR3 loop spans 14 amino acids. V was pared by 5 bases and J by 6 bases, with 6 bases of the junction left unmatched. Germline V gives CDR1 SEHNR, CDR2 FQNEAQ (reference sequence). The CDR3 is CASSEGQGVAEQYF. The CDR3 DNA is TGTGCCAGCAGCGAGGGACAGGGGGTGGCCGAGCAGTACTTC.

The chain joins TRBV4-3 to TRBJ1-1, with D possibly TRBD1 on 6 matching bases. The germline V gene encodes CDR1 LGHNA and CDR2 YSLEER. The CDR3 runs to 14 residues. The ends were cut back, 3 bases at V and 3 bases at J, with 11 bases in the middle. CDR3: CASSHSSGDTEAFF. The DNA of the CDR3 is TGCGCCAGCAGCCACAGTTCAGGGGACACTGAAGCTTTCTTT.

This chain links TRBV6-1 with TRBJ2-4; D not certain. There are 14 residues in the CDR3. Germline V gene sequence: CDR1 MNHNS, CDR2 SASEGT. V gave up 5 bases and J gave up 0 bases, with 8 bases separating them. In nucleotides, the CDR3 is TGTGCCAGCAGTAATCCCTTAGCCAAAAACATTCAGTACTTC. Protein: CASSNPLAKNIQYF.

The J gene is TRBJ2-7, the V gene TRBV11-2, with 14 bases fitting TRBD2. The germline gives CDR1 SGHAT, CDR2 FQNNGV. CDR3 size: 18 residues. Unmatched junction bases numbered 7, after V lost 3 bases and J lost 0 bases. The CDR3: CASSFLTSGGATSYEQYF. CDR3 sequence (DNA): TGTGCCAGCAGCTTTTTGACTAGCGGGGGGGCTACCTCCTACGAGCAGTACTTC.

CDR3 sequence: CASSFIPQRYNEQFF. CDR3 nucleotide sequence: TGTGCCAGCAGTTTCATCCCCCAACGGTACAATGAGCAGTTCTTC. This sequence joins TRBV27 and TRBJ2-1; D gene unclear. The length of the CDR3 is 15 residues. Germline CDR1 reads MNHEY; CDR2 reads SMNVEV (reference sequence). Trimming took 3 bases from V and 4 from J, leaving 13 bases between them.

The CDR3 sequence: CASSSGINEKLFF. In DNA form, the CDR3 reads TGTGCCAGTAGTTCCGGGATTAATGAAAAACTGTTTTTT. The V and J genes are TRBV19 and TRBJ1-4, with D uncertain. In germline, CDR1 is LNHDA, CDR2 SQIVND (reference sequence). The V end was cut by 5 bases, the J end by 4 bases, with 8 bases between. The CDR3 totals 13 residues.

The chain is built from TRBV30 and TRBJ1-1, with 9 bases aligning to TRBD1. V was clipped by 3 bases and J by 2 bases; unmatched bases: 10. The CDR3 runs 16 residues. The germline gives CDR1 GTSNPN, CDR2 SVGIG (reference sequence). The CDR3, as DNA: TGTGCCTGGAGCCGATGGGGGGACAGGGAAAACACTGAAGCTTTCTTT. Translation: CAWSRWGDRENTEAFF.

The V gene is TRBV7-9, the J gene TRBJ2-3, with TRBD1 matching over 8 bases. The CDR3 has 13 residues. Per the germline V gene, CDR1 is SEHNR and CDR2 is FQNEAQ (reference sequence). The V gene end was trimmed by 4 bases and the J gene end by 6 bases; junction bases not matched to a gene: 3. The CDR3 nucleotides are TGTGCCAGCAGCTGGCCAGGGGGCGATACGCAGTATTTT. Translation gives CASSWPGGDTQYF. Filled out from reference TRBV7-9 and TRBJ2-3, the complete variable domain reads DTGVSQNPRHKITKRGQNVTFRCDPISEHNRLYWYRQTLGQGPEFLTYFQNEAQLEKSRLLSDRFSAERPKGSFSTLEIQRTEQGDSAMYLCASSWPGGDTQYFGPGTRLTVL.

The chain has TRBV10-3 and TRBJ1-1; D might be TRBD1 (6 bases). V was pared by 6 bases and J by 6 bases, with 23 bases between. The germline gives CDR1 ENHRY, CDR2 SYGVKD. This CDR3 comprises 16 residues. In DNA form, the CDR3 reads TGTGCCATCAGCAACGCCCGGCAGGGGAAGATCTCTGAAGCTTTCTTT. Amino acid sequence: CAISNARQGKISEAFF.